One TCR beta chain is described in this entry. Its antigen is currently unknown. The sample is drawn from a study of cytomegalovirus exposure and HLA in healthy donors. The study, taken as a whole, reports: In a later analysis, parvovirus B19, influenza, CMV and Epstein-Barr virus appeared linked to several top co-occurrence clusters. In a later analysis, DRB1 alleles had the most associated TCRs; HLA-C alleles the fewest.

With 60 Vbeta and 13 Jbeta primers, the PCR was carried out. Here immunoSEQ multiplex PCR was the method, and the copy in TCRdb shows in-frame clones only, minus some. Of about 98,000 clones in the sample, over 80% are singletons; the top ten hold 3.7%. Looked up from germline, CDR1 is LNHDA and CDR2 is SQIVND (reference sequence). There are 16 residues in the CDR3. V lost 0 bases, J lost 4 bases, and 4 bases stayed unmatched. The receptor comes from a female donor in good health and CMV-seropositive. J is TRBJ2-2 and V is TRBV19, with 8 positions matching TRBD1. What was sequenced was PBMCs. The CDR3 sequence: CASSIEDRGSTGELFF. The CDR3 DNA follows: TGTGCCAGTAGTATAGAAGACAGGGGATCCACCGGGGAGCTGTTTTTT.